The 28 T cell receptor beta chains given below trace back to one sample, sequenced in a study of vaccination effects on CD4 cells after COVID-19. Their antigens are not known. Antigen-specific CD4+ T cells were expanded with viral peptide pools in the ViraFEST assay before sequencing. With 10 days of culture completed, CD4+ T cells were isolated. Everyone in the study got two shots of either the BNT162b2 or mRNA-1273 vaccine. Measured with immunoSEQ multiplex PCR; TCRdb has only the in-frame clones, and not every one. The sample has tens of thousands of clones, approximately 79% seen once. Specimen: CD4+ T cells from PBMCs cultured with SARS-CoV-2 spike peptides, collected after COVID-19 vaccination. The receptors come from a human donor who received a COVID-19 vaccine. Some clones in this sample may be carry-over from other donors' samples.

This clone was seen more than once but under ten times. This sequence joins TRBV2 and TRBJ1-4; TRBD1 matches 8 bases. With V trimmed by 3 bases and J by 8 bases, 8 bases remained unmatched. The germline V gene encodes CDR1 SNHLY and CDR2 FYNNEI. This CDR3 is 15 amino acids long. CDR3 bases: TGTGCCAGCAGTGAGACCGGGACAGGTAACGAAAAACTGTTTTTT. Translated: CASSETGTGNEKLFF.

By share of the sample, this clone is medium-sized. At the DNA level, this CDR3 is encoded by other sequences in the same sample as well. As DNA, the CDR3 is TGTGCCAGCAGCTTGGGGGGGTGGGTCAATGAGCAGTTCTTC. This encodes CASSLGGWVNEQFF. The chain couples TRBV5-6 to TRBJ2-1, with D perhaps assigned TRBD1 or TRBD2 (5 bases each). Trimming pared 0 bases from V and 6 bases from J, leaving 10 bases between. Germline CDR1 SGHDT, CDR2 YYEEEE. This CDR3 is built from 14 residues.

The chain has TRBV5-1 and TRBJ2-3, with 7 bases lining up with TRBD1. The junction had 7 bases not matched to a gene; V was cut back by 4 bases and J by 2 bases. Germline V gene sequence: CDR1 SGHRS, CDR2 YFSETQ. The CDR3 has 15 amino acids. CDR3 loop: CASSHGTADTDTQYF. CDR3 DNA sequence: TGCGCCAGCAGCCACGGGACAGCGGACACAGATACGCAGTATTTT.

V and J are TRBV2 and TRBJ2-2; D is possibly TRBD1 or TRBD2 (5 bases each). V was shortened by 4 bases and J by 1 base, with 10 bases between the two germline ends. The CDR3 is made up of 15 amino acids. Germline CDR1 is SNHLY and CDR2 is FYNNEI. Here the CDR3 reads CASSGLGGNTGELFF. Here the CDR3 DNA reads TGTGCCAGCAGTGGTCTTGGGGGGAACACCGGGGAGCTGTTTTTT. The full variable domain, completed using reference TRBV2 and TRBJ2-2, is EPEVTQTPSHQVTQMGQEVILRCVPISNHLYFYWYRQILGQKVEFLVSFYNNEISEKSEIFDDQFSVERPDGSNFTLKIRSTKLEDSAMYFCASSGLGGNTGELFFGEGSRLTVL.

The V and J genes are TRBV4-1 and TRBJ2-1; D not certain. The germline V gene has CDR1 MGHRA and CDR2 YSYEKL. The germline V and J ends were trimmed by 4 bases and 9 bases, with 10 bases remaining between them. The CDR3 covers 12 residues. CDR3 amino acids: CASSPAPGEQFF. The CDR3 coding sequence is TGCGCCAGCAGCCCAGCCCCGGGTGAGCAGTTCTTC.

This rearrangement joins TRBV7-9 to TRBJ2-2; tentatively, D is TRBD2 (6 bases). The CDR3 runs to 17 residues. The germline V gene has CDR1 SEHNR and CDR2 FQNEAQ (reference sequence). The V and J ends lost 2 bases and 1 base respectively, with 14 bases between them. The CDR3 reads CASSLWDSGLNTGELFF. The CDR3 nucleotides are TGTGCCAGCAGCTTATGGGATAGCGGATTGAACACCGGGGAGCTGTTTTTT. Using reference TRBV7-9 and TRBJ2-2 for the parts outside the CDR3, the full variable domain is DTGVSQNPRHKITKRGQNVTFRCDPISEHNRLYWYRQTLGQGPEFLTYFQNEAQLEKSRLLSDRFSAERPKGSFSTLEIQRTEQGDSAMYLCASSLWDSGLNTGELFFGEGSRLTVL.

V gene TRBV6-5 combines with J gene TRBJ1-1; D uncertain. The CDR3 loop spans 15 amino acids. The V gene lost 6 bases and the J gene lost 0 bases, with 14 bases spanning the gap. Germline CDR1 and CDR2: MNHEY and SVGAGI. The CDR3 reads CASSLSSGMNTEAFF. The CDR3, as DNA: TGTGCCAGCAGCCTTTCATCAGGAATGAACACTGAAGCTTTCTTT.

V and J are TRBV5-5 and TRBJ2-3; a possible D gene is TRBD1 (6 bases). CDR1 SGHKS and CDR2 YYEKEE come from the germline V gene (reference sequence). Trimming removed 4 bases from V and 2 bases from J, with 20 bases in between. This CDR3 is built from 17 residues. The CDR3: CASSTGHLLSFTDTQYF. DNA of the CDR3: TGTGCCAGCAGCACGGGACATTTGCTCTCCTTCACAGATACGCAGTATTTT.

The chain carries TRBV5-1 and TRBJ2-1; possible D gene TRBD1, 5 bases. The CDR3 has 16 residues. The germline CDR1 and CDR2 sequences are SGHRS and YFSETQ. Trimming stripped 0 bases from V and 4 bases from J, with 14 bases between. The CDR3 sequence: CASSLDQGTTYNEQFF. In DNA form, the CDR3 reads TGCGCCAGCAGCTTGGACCAGGGAACAACTTACAATGAGCAGTTCTTC.

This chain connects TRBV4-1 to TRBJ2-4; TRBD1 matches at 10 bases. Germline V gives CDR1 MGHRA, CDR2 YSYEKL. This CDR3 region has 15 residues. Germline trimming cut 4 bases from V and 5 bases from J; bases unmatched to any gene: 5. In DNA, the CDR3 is TGCGCCAGCAGCCGCCGGGACAGGGGCGAAAACATTCAGTACTTC. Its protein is CASSRRDRGENIQYF.

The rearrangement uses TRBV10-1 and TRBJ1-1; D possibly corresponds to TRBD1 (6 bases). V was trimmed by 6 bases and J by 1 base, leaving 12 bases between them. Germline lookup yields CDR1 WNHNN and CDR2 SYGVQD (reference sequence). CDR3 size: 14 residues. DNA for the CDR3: TGCGCCAGCAGGGAACAGGGAGAGAACACTGAAGCTTTCTTT. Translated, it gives CASREQGENTEAFF.

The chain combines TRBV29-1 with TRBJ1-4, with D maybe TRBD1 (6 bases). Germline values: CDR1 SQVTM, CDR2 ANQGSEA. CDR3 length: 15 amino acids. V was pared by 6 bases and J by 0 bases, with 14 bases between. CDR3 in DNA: TGCAGCGTCCGGCGGGGGCCTGCAACTAATGAAAAACTGTTTTTT. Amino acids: CSVRRGPATNEKLFF.

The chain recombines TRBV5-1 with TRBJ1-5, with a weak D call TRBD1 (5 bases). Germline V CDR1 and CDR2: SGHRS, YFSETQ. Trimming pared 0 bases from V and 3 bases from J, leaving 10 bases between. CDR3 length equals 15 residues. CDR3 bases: TGCGCCAGCAGCTTGGTCCCAGGGAACAATCAGCCCCAGCATTTT. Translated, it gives CASSLVPGNNQPQHF. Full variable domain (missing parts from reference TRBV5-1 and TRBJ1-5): KAGVTQTPRYLIKTRGQQVTLSCSPISGHRSVSWYQQTPGQGLQFLFEYFSETQRNKGNFPGRFSGRQFSNSRSEMNVSTLELGDSALYLCASSLVPGNNQPQHFGDGTRLSIL.

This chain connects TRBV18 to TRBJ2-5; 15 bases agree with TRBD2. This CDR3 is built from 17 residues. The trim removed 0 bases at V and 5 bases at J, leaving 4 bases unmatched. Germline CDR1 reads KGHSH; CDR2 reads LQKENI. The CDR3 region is CASSPPGLAGGQETQYF. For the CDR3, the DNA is TGTGCCAGCTCACCACCCGGACTAGCGGGGGGGCAGGAGACCCAGTACTTC.

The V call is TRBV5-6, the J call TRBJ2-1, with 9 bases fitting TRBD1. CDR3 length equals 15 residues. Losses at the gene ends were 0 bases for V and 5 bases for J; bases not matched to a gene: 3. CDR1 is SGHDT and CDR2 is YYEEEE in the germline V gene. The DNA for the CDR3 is TGTGCCAGCAGCTTGGGGGGACAGGGACACAATGAGCAGTTCTTC. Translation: CASSLGGQGHNEQFF.

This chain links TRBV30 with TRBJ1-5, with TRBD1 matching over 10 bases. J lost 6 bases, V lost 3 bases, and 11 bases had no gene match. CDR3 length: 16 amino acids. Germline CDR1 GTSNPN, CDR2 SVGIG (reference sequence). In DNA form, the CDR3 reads TGTGCCTGGAGCGCGGTAAGGACAGGGGGAGGTCAGCCCCAGCATTTT. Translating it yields CAWSAVRTGGGQPQHF.

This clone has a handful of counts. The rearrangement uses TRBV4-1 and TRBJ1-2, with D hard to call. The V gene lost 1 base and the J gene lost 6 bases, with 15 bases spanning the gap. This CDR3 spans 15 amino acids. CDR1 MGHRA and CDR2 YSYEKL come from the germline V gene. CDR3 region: CASSQVGGSAHGYTF. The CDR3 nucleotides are TGCGCCAGCAGCCAAGTCGGTGGCAGTGCCCATGGCTACACCTTC.

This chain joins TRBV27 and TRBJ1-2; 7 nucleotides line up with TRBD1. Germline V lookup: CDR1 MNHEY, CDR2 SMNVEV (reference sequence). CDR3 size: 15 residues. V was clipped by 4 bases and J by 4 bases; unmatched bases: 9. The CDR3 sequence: CASSSAGTDFYGYTF. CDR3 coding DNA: TGTGCCAGCAGTTCCGCCGGGACAGACTTCTATGGCTACACCTTC.

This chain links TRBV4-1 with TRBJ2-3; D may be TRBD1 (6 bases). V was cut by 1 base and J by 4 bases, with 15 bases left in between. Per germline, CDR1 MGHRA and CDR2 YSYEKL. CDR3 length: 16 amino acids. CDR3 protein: CASSQGLIQGPDTQYF. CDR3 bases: TGCGCCAGCAGCCAAGGACTAATACAGGGCCCAGATACGCAGTATTTT.

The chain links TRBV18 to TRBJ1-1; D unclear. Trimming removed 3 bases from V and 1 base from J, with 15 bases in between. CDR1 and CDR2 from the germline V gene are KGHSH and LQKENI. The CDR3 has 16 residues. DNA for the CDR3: TGTGCCAGCTCACCCGGGTCGGGGTGGGGGAACACTGAAGCTTTCTTT. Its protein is CASSPGSGWGNTEAFF.

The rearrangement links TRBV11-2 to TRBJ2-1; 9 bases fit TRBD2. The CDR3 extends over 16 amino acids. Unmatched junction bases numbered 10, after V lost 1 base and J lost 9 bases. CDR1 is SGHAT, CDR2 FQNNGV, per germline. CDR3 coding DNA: TGTGCCAGCAGCTTAGGTCTGGCTAGCGGGGCTAGTGAGCAGTTCTTC. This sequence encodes CASSLGLASGASEQFF. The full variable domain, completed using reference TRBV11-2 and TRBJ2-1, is EAGVAQSPRYKIIEKRQSVAFWCNPISGHATLYWYQQILGQGPKLLIQFQNNGVVDDSQLPKDRFSAERLKGVDSTLKIQPAKLEDSAVYLCASSLGLASGASEQFFGPGTRLTVL.

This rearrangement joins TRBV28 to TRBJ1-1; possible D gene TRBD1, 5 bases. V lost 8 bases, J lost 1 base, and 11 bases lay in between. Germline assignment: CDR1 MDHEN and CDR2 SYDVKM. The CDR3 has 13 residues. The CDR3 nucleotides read TGTGCCAGCGGGACTCGACAGAACACTGAAGCTTTCTTT. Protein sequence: CASGTRQNTEAFF.

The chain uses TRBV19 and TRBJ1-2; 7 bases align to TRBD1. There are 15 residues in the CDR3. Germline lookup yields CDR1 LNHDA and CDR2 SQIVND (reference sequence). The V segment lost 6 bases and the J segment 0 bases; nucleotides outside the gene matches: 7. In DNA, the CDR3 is TGTGCCAGTAGCCGGACAGGTTCCGCTAACTATGGCTACACCTTC. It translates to CASSRTGSANYGYTF.

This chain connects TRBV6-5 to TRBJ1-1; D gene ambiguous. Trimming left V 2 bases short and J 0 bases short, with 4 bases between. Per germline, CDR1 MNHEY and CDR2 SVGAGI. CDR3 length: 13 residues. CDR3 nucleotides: TGTGCCAGCAGTTACGACCTGAACACTGAAGCTTTCTTT. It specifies CASSYDLNTEAFF.

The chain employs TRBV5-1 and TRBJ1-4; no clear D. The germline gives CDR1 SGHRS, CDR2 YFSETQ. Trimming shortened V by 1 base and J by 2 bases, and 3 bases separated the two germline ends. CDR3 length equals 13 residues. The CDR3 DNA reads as TGCGCCAGCAGCTTGTCGACTAATGAAAAACTGTTTTTT. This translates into CASSLSTNEKLFF. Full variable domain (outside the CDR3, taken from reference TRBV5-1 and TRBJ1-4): KAGVTQTPRYLIKTRGQQVTLSCSPISGHRSVSWYQQTPGQGLQFLFEYFSETQRNKGNFPGRFSGRQFSNSRSEMNVSTLELGDSALYLCASSLSTNEKLFFGSGTQLSVL.

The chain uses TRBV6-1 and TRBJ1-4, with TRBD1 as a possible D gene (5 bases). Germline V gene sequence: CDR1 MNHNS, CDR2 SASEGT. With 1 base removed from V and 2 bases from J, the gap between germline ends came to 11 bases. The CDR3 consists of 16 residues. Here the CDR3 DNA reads TGTGCCAGCAGTGAAGTCACAGGTGCTACTAATGAAAAACTGTTTTTT. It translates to CASSEVTGATNEKLFF.

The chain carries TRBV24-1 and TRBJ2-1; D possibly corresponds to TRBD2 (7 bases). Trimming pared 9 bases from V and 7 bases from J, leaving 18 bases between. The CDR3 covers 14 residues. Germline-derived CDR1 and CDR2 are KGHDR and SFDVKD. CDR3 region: CATAGGGGINEQFF. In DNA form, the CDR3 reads TGTGCCACCGCCGGAGGGGGGGGTATTAATGAGCAGTTCTTC.

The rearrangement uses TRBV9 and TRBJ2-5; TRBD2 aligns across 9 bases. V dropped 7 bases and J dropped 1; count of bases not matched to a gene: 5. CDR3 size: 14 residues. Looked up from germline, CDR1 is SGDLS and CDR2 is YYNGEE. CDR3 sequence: CASAGGTTQETQYF. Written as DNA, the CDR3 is TGTGCCAGCGCGGGAGGGACCACCCAAGAGACCCAGTACTTC.